This T cell receptor (beta chain) was documented in a study of cytomegalovirus exposure and HLA in healthy donors. CDR3 size: 15 residues. Trimming pared 1 base from V and 2 bases from J, leaving 11 bases between. CDR1 is SGHTA and CDR2 is FQGNSA in the germline V gene. Amplification used 60 Vbeta primers and 13 Jbeta primers. The table came from immunoSEQ multiplex PCR; TCRdb's copy has only in-frame clones and leaves some out. The table shows 60,000 to 75,000 clones, with around 80% occurring only once. The chain uses TRBV7-2 and TRBJ1-2; no clear D. The specimen was PBMCs. The receptor was derived from a woman aged 30 to 39 in good health and CMV-seronegative. The CDR3, as DNA: TGTGCCAGCAGCTTAGTTGGCCCGTCCAACTATGGCTACACCTTC. This sequence encodes CASSLVGPSNYGYTF. Using reference TRBV7-2 and TRBJ1-2 for the parts outside the CDR3, the full variable domain is GAGVSQSPSNKVTEKGKDVELRCDPISGHTALYWYRQSLGQGLEFLIYFQGNSAPDKSGLPSDRFSAERTGGSVSTLTIQRTQQEDSAVYLCASSLVGPSNYGYTFGSGTRLTVV.